A selection of T cell receptor beta chains follows, all from one sample in a study of human T cells and chemical hapten exposure. TCRdb reanalysed the RACE reads using MiXCR and keeps one entry per CDR3 protein. The sample carries over 300,000 distinct CDR3 sequences, more than 4.5% recorded once. The sequences come from whole blood, collected in connection with sensitization to the hapten diphenylcyclopropenone (DPC). All receptors derive from a woman between 45 and 60 years old with alopecia areata. Some clones in this sample may be carry-over from other donors' samples. Both conserved end residues are part of each CDR3. The order of the fields is D gene, J gene, V gene, clone size, CDR3 DNA, CDR3 protein. A D gene is named only where the DNA matches it firmly. Not all rows give a size; the values are once, few, many and, for expanded clones, a class.

.	TRBJ2-6	TRBV12-3/TRBV12-4	few	TGTGCCAGCAGTCCCAGGGGAACAACTAGGGCCAACGTCCTGACTTTC	CASSPRGTTRANVLTF
.	TRBJ2-4	TRBV5-6	.	TGTGCCAGCAGCTCACGGATACAGCGGGCCCTAACCAAAAACATTCAGTACTTC	CASSSRIQRALTKNIQYF
TRBD2	TRBJ2-5	TRBV29-1	.	TGCAGCGTTGATAGCGGCCTTCTAGCGGGTGCCCAAGAGACCCAGTACTTC	CSVDSGLLAGAQETQYF
.	TRBJ2-3	TRBV5-1	few	TGCGCCAGCAGCTTAGGCTTGTCGGGGTCCGAAGATACGCAGTATTTT	CASSLGLSGSEDTQYF
TRBD1	TRBJ2-7	TRBV28	many	TGTGCCAGCAGTTTACAAGGGACAGGGGCCTTCCGGGAGCAGTACTTC	CASSLQGTGAFREQYF
.	TRBJ2-3	TRBV3-1	many	TGTGCCAGCTGCGTCAGAAGCACAGATACGCAGTATTTT	CASCVRSTDTQYF
TRBD2	TRBJ2-3	TRBV14	many	TGTGCCAGCAGCCCCAGACTAGCGGGGGTCACAGATACGCAGTATTTT	CASSPRLAGVTDTQYF
TRBD2	TRBJ2-7	TRBV20-1	many	TGCAGTGCCCCCAGGGCGGGAGGGGGGTCCTACGAGCAGTACTTC	CSAPRAGGGSYEQYF
.	TRBJ1-5	TRBV2	many	TGTGCCAGCAGGGGGTCCAATCAGCCCCAGCATTTT	CASRGSNQPQHF
TRBD2	TRBJ2-1	TRBV29-1	many	TGCAGCGTTGATCCTAGCGGGCCTCCCTACAATGAGCAGTTCTTC	CSVDPSGPPYNEQFF
.	TRBJ1-1	TRBV7-3	few	TGTGCCAGCAGTCCCGGTCAGGGGTCCTACACTGAAGCTTTCTTT	CASSPGQGSYTEAFF
TRBD1	TRBJ2-2	TRBV4-1	few	TGCGCCAGCAGCCCCCGGGTAGGGGGCGGGAACACCGGGGAGCTGTTTTTT	CASSPRVGGGNTGELFF
TRBD1	TRBJ2-3	TRBV13	many	TGTGCCAGCAGCGCGCGGACAGGGGCCGCAGATACGCAGTATTTT	CASSARTGAADTQYF
.	TRBJ2-1	TRBV14	many	TGTGCCAGCAGCCAAGTGGGGGTCCCATACAATGAGCAGTTCTTC	CASSQVGVPYNEQFF
.	TRBJ2-7	TRBV11-2	few	TGTGCCAGCAGCTCTTGGACCACGGAGAACGAGCAGTACTTC	CASSSWTTENEQYF
.	TRBJ2-1	TRBV9	many	TGTGCCAGCAGCGCGCACGGGACTCTCGGCGTCAATGAGCAGTTCTTC	CASSAHGTLGVNEQFF
.	TRBJ1-6	TRBV5-1	many	TGCGCCAGCAGCACTGACAGACCGTCACCCCTCCACTTT	CASSTDRPSPLHF
.	TRBJ2-1	TRBV2	few	TGTGCCAGCAGTGACCTGAATGAGCAGTTCTTC	CASSDLNEQFF
.	TRBJ2-7	TRBV10-1	few	TGCGCCAGCAGTGTCGGTTCAGGGTTTACAGACGAGCAGTACTTC	CASSVGSGFTDEQYF
.	TRBJ1-1	TRBV6-1	few	TGTGCCAGCAGTTTCGAGAGGGGAGGGACTGAAGCTTTCTTT	CASSFERGGTEAFF
.	TRBJ2-1	TRBV5-1	many	TGCGCCAGCAGCTTGGGGCCAGACAATGAGCAGTTCTTC	CASSLGPDNEQFF
.	TRBJ2-3	TRBV29-1	many	TGCAGCGTTTCCCCGAACGCAGATACGCAGTATTTT	CSVSPNADTQYF
.	TRBJ1-1	TRBV27	.	TGTGCCAGCAGGGACGACTACTCTGAAGCTTTCTTT	CASRDDYSEAFF
TRBD2	TRBJ2-3	TRBV5-1	many	TGCGCCAGCAGCTTTGGAGCTAGCGGAAACACAGATACGCAGTATTTT	CASSFGASGNTDTQYF
TRBD1	TRBJ2-1	TRBV10-3	few	TGTGCCATCAGTGAAGATGGGACAGGGGGCAATGAGCAGTTCTTC	CAISEDGTGGNEQFF
.	TRBJ1-5	TRBV2	.	TGTGCCAGCGAGGGCGGGCAGGGGCGGAATCAGCCCCAGCATTTT	CASEGGQGRNQPQHF
TRBD1	TRBJ1-5	TRBV6-1	.	TGTGCCAGCAGCCACCGGGACAGGGAAACAACGGGAGTGTGGCTCCAGCATTTT	CASSHRDRETTGVWLQHF
.	TRBJ2-1	TRBV20-1	.	TGCAGTGCTAGGGGAGTAGTTGAGCAGTTCTTC	CSARGVVEQFF
TRBD2	TRBJ2-7	TRBV9	many	TGTGCCAGCAGCAGAGGACTAGCGGGGATCTCCTACGAGCAGTACTTC	CASSRGLAGISYEQYF
.	TRBJ2-1	TRBV7-8	many	TGTGCCAGCAAGGGCCGAATCTACAATGAGCAGTTCTTC	CASKGRIYNEQFF
.	TRBJ2-6	TRBV5-4	many	TGTGCCAGCAGCTTGGCCAGGGGTAGGACTGGGGCCAACGTCCTGACTTTC	CASSLARGRTGANVLTF
.	TRBJ1-3	TRBV4-2	many	TGTGCCAGCAGCCAAGGGCCAAGCTCTGGAAACACCATATATTTT	CASSQGPSSGNTIYF
.	TRBJ1-1	TRBV4-1	few	TGCGCCAGCAGCCGCGAAGGGGGATTGAACACTGAAGCTTTCTTT	CASSREGGLNTEAFF
TRBD1	TRBJ2-3	TRBV24-1	many	TGTGCCACCAGTGCCGGGACAGGCCCAGATACGCAGTATTTT	CATSAGTGPDTQYF
TRBD1	TRBJ1-5	TRBV5-1	.	TGCGCCAGCAGCCCGGCCGGGACAGCCAATCAGCCCCAGCATTTT	CASSPAGTANQPQHF
.	TRBJ1-5	TRBV24-1	many	TGTGCCACCAGTTTGGGGGCCGGTCAGCCCCAGCATTTT	CATSLGAGQPQHF
TRBD1	TRBJ1-1	TRBV12-3/TRBV12-4	many	TGTGCCAGCAGTGGAGGGGACAGGGGTACTGAAGCTTTCTTT	CASSGGDRGTEAFF
.	TRBJ2-7	TRBV5-1	many	TGCGCCAGCAGCTTGGCGGGAGATCCCGACGAGCAGTACTTC	CASSLAGDPDEQYF
TRBD2	TRBJ2-7	TRBV20-1	few	TGCAGTGCTAGAGATCGGTCAGCGGGAACATACGAGCAGTACTTC	CSARDRSAGTYEQYF
.	TRBJ1-5	TRBV29-1	.	TGCAGCGTTGGTGACGGTTGGGAGCCCCAGCATTTT	CSVGDGWEPQHF
.	TRBJ2-2	TRBV24-1	many	TGTGCCACCAGCGCCCACTCGGATAGCCGGAGGAACACCGGGGAGCTGTTTTTT	CATSAHSDSRRNTGELFF
.	TRBJ1-1	TRBV5-6	few	TGTGCCAGCAGCTCCCCCCCGGGCTACACTGAAGCTTTCTTT	CASSSPPGYTEAFF
.	TRBJ2-6	TRBV7-8	many	TGTGCCAGCAGCCACACTCTGCCCCTCTGGGCCAACGTCCTGACTTTC	CASSHTLPLWANVLTF
TRBD2	TRBJ2-7	TRBV7-2	many	TGTGCCAGCAGCTCCACGGTAGCGGGGGAGCAGTACTTC	CASSSTVAGEQYF
TRBD1	TRBJ2-2	TRBV29-1	.	TGCAGCGTTGACCGGGACAGGGTGGCCGGGGAGCTGTTTTTT	CSVDRDRVAGELFF
TRBD1	TRBJ1-3	TRBV20-1	.	TGCAGTGCTAGGCAGGGGGAAGAGACCATATATTTT	CSARQGEETIYF
.	TRBJ2-7	TRBV27	many	TGTGCCAGCAGTTTAGTAGCGGCCCAGGAGCAGTACTTC	CASSLVAAQEQYF
TRBD1	TRBJ2-7	TRBV29-1	many	TGCAGCGTAACCGGGACAGGGGTCCACGAGCAGTACTTC	CSVTGTGVHEQYF
TRBD1	TRBJ1-4	TRBV12-3/TRBV12-4	.	TGTGCCACCCGTGGCAAGGGGGCCTATGAAAAACTGTTTTTT	CATRGKGAYEKLFF
.	TRBJ2-3	TRBV27	many	TGTGCCAGCAGTTTAGTGCGAGCCACAGATACGCAGTATTTT	CASSLVRATDTQYF